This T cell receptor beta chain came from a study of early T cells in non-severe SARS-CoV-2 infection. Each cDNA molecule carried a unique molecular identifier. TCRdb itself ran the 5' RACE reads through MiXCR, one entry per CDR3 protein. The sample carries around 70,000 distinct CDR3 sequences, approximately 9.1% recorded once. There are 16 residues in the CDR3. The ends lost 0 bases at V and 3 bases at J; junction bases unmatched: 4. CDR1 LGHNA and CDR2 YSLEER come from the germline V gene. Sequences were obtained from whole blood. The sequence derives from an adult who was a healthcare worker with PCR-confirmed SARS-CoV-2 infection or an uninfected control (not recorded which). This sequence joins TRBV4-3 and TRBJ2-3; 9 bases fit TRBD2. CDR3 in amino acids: CASSQDGAGGTDTQYF. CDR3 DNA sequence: TGCGCCAGCAGCCAAGATGGAGCGGGAGGTACAGATACGCAGTATTTT.